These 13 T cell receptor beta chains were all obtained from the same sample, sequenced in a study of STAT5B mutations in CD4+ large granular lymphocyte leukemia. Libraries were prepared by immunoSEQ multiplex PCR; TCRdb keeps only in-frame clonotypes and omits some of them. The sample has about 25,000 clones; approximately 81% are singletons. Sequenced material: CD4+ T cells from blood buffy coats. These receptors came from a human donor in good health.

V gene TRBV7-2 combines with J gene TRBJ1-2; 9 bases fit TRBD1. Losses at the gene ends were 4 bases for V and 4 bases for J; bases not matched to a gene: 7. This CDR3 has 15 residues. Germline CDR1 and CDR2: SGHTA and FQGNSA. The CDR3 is CASSSAGTGTYGYTF. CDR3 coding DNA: TGTGCCAGCAGCTCCGCCGGGACAGGGACCTATGGCTACACCTTC.

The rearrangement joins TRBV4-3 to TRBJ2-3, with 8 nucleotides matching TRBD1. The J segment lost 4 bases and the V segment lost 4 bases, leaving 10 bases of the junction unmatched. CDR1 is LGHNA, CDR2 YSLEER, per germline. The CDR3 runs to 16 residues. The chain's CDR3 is CASSRNRGIYADTQYF. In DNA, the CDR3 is TGCGCCAGCAGCCGCAACAGGGGGATCTACGCAGATACGCAGTATTTT.

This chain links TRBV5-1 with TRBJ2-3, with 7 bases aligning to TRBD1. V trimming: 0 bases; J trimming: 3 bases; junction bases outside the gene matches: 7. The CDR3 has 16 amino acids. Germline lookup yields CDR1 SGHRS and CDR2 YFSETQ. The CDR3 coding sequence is TGCGCCAGCAGCTTGGGGGGGACAGATCTAACAGATACGCAGTATTTT. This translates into CASSLGGTDLTDTQYF.

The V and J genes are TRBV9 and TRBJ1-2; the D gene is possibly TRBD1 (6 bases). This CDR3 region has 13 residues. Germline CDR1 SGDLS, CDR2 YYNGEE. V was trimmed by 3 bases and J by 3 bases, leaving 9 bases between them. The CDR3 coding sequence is TGTGCCAGCAGCGGGACAGCCTACTATGGCTACACCTTC. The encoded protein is CASSGTAYYGYTF.

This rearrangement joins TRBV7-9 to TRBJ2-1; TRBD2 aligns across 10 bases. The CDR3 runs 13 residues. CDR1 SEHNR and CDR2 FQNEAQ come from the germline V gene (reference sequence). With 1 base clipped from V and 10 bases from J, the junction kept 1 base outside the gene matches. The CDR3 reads CASSLELAGEQFF. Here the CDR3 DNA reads TGTGCCAGCAGCTTAGAACTAGCGGGAGAGCAGTTCTTC.

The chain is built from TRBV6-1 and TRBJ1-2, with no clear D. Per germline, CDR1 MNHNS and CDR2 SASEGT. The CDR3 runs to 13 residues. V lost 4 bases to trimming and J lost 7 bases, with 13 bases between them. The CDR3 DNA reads TGTGCCAGCAGTGTAGATCCGGACGGTGGCTACACCTTC. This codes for CASSVDPDGGYTF.

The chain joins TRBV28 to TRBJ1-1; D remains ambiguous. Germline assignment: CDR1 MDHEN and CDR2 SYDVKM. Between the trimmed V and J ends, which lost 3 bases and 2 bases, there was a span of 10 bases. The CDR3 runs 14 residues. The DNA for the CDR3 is TGTGCCAGCAGTTTGGGTCAGTCAAACACTGAAGCTTTCTTT. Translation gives CASSLGQSNTEAFF.

This chain's CDR3 is CAISVQGAQETQYF. In DNA, the CDR3 is TGTGCCATCAGTGTACAGGGGGCGCAAGAGACCCAGTACTTC. J is TRBJ2-5 and V is TRBV10-3; the match to TRBD1 covers 9 bases. CDR1 and CDR2 (germline): ENHRY, SYGVKD. V gave up 4 bases and J gave up 2 bases; unmatched junction bases: 2. CDR3 length: 14 amino acids.

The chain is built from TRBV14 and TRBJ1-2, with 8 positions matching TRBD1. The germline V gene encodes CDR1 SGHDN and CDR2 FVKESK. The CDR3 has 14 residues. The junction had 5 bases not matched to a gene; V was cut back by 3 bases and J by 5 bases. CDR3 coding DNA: TGTGCCAGCAGCCAGGACAGGGCCGGGTATGGCTACACCTTC. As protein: CASSQDRAGYGYTF.

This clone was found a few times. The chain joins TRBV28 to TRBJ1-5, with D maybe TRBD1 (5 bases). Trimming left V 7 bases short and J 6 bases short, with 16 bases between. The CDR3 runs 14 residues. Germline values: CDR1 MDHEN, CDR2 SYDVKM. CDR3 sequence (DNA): TGTGCCAGCATCCCCCAACAGGCTGGTCAGCCCCAGCATTTT. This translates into CASIPQQAGQPQHF.

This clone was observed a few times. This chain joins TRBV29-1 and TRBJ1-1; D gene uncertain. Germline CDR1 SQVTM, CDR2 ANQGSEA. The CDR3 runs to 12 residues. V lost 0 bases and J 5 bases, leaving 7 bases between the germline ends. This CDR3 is CSVEDSGTEAFF. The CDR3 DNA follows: TGCAGCGTTGAAGACTCGGGAACTGAAGCTTTCTTT.

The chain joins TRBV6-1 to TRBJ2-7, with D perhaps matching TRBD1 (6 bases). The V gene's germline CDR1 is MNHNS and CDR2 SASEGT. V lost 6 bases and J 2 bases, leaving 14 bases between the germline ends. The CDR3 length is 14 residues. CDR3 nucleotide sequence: TGTGCCAGCAGAGACGGGGACACAGCCTACGAGCAGTACGTC. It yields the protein CASRDGDTAYEQYV.

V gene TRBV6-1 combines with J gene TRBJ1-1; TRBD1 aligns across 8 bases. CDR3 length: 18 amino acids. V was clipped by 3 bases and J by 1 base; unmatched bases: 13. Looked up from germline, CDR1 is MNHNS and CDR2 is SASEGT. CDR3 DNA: TGTGCCAGCAGTGAGGAGGGGGGGGGACAGGTAAAGAACACTGAAGCTTTCTTT. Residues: CASSEEGGGQVKNTEAFF.